This T cell receptor (beta chain) was observed in a study of T cell changes during pregnancy in multiple sclerosis. The germline V and J ends were trimmed by 0 bases and 4 bases, with 10 bases remaining between them. The germline V gene has CDR1 MNHEY and CDR2 SVGAGI. This CDR3 has 15 residues. Data came from immunoSEQ multiplex PCR; TCRdb stores just in-frame clones and leaves some out. The sample holds 65,000 to 80,000 clones, just over 90% seen once. The source was peripheral blood, collected in the second trimester of pregnancy. This sequence originates from a female donor with multiple sclerosis, enrolled in a pregnancy study. The chain couples TRBV6-5 to TRBJ2-1; D is unresolved. The CDR3 reads CASSYSVLRYNEQFF. For the CDR3, the DNA is TGTGCCAGCAGTTACTCGGTACTTAGATACAATGAGCAGTTCTTC.